The source of this T cell receptor beta chain is a study of T cells in Graves' hyperthyroidism and ophthalmopathy. Trimming cost V 3 bases and J 3 bases; bases outside gene matches: 4. This CDR3 comprises 14 residues. Germline V lookup: CDR1 SQVTM, CDR2 ANQGSEA. It was uncontrolled infection, other autoimmune disease, pregnancy or lactation that excluded patients. What was amplified from RNA transcripts were TCR beta CDR3 regions. Carried out on the TCR CDR3, a first-round RT-PCR used the HTBI primer set. TCRdb ran MiXCR on the multiplex PCR reads and lists one entry per CDR3 protein. The sample contains about 500,000 distinct CDR3 sequences, 14% of which appear only once. This clonotype was counted a few times. Antigen specificity is unknown. Study-level points and caveats: In the blood, most expanded thyroid clonotypes above 0.001 appeared as well. The model foresaw ophthalmopathy a median approximately 6.1 months prior to onset.

The chain links TRBV29-1 to TRBJ1-4, with 7 positions matching TRBD1. The sequencing input was blood. This TCR was recovered from a woman aged 18 to 35 with Graves' hyperthyroidism. This CDR3 is CSVDRQGSNEKLFF. The CDR3 DNA sequence: TGCAGCGTTGACCGACAGGGCTCTAATGAAAAACTGTTTTTT.